This T cell receptor beta chain was found in a study of response to subunit inactivated influenza vaccine. The study's findings and limits: The authors offered the suggestion that each seasonal influenza vaccination recruits few new T cells.

Germline V gene data show CDR1 as SQVTM and CDR2 as ANQGSEA. The ends lost 6 bases at V and 4 bases at J; junction bases unmatched: 9. The CDR3 contains 15 residues. Regarding this clonotype: Antigen unknown.

TCRdb reprocessed the RT-PCR reads with MiXCR, giving one entry per CDR3 protein. The sample consists of roughly 190,000 distinct CDR3 sequences, approximately 14% of them appearing once. The material sequenced was CD8+ T cells sorted from PBMCs, taken roughly 5 days after vaccination. V and J are TRBV29-1 and TRBJ2-3; TRBD2 aligns across 11 bases. The receptor's source is a man over 45 who received an inactivated influenza vaccine. The DNA for the CDR3 is TGCAGCGTCGCGTTGACTAGCGGGATCCCAGATACGCAGTATTTT. Encoded protein: CSVALTSGIPDTQYF.